Each of the 15 T cell receptor beta chains below was sequenced from the same sample in a study of T cell changes during pregnancy in multiple sclerosis. Clones were sequenced by immunoSEQ multiplex PCR, and TCRdb holds only the in-frame ones, with some missing. The sample lists some 120,000 clones; about 95% were seen once. The source was peripheral blood, collected after pregnancy. Receptors were obtained from a female donor with multiple sclerosis, enrolled in a pregnancy study.

The J gene is TRBJ2-7, the V gene TRBV19, with D perhaps matching TRBD2 (6 bases). The CDR3 is made up of 15 amino acids. V dropped 6 bases and J dropped 0 bases, with 15 bases sitting between them. Germline CDR1 is LNHDA and CDR2 is SQIVND (reference sequence). CDR3 sequence (DNA): TGTGCCAGTAGCAGGCAAGGGGACTTCTCCTACGAGCAGTACTTC. This encodes CASSRQGDFSYEQYF.

This rearrangement joins TRBV6-6 to TRBJ1-1, with a weak D call TRBD1 (6 bases). Germline loops: CDR1 MNHNY, CDR2 SVGAGI (reference sequence). The ends were cut back, 11 bases at V and 8 bases at J, with 21 bases in the middle. The CDR3 contains 13 residues. DNA for the CDR3: TGTGCCGCCAACCTACCCGGGACAACCGAAGCTTTCTTT. This sequence encodes CAANLPGTTEAFF.

The chain links TRBV25-1 to TRBJ2-7, with 8 bases that match TRBD1. Germline loops: CDR1 MGHDK, CDR2 SYGVNS. After removal of 1 base from V and 5 bases from J, the junction contained 7 bases not matched to a gene. This CDR3 has 15 amino acids. Here the CDR3 DNA reads TGTGCCAGCAGTGAATTACGCAGGGGGCTGGACGAGCAGTACTTC. It codes for CASSELRRGLDEQYF.

This clone has only one observation. The chain recombines TRBV19 with TRBJ1-1; D unclear. Trimming shortened V by 6 bases and J by 0 bases, and 20 bases separated the two germline ends. The CDR3 is 17 amino acids. Germline V lookup: CDR1 LNHDA, CDR2 SQIVND (reference sequence). CDR3 sequence reads: CASSPQFPIPLNTEAFF. In nucleotides, the CDR3 is TGTGCCAGTAGCCCCCAATTTCCTATACCCCTGAACACTGAAGCTTTCTTT.

The V and J genes are TRBV28 and TRBJ1-4; 8 positions match TRBD1. From germline, CDR1 is MDHEN and CDR2 SYDVKM. With 6 bases clipped from V and 4 bases from J, the junction kept 4 bases outside the gene matches. This CDR3 has 14 residues. The CDR3 sequence: CASSVQGGNEKLFF. CDR3 nucleotide sequence: TGTGCCAGCAGCGTACAGGGGGGTAATGAAAAACTGTTTTTT.

The rearrangement uses TRBV27 and TRBJ2-1, with 7 bases matching TRBD1. This CDR3 comprises 16 residues. Trimming cost V 6 bases and J 1 base; bases outside gene matches: 9. From germline, CDR1 is MNHEY and CDR2 SMNVEV (reference sequence). CDR3: CASSRGQVESYNEQFF. The CDR3 DNA is TGTGCCAGCAGCCGTGGACAGGTAGAATCCTACAATGAGCAGTTCTTC.

The rearrangement joins TRBV28 to TRBJ2-2; TRBD2 agrees at 12 bases. The ends lost 11 bases at V and 2 bases at J; junction bases unmatched: 3. Germline V CDR1 and CDR2: MDHEN, SYDVKM. This CDR3 region has 14 residues. In DNA, the CDR3 is TGTGCCGGCGGACTAGCGGGAAACACCGGGGAGCTGTTTTTT. Translation: CAGGLAGNTGELFF.

V is TRBV19 and J is TRBJ1-1; TRBD1 is a possible D gene (6 bases). Per germline, CDR1 LNHDA and CDR2 SQIVND (reference sequence). The ends were cut back, 2 bases at V and 1 base at J, with 8 bases in the middle. The CDR3 covers 14 residues. The CDR3 spells CASSISRGNTEAFF. CDR3 DNA: TGTGCCAGTAGTATAAGCAGGGGGAACACTGAAGCTTTCTTT.

With regard to this clone: The same CDR3 can be traced to other DNA sequences in this sample. The chain uses TRBV19 and TRBJ1-2; D may be TRBD1 (6 bases). The CDR3 length is 13 residues. The V and J ends lost 3 bases and 6 bases respectively, with 11 bases between them. Germline CDR1 is LNHDA and CDR2 is SQIVND (reference sequence). The CDR3 spells CASSIGGGDGYTF. As DNA, the CDR3 is TGTGCCAGTAGTATTGGCGGGGGCGATGGCTACACCTTC.

The V gene is TRBV5-1, the J gene TRBJ2-2, with D possibly being TRBD1 (5 bases). Germline lookup yields CDR1 SGHRS and CDR2 YFSETQ. The ends were cut back, 0 bases at V and 4 bases at J, with 10 bases in the middle. The CDR3 runs 15 residues. CDR3 sequence: CASSLGGTGTGELFF. In DNA, the CDR3 is TGCGCCAGCAGCTTGGGGGGTACAGGCACCGGGGAGCTGTTTTTT.

This clone was seen many times. This chain uses TRBV7-9 with TRBJ2-1; TRBD1 matches 9 bases. CDR1 and CDR2 (germline): SEHNR, FQNEAQ (reference sequence). After removal of 5 bases from V and 1 base from J, the junction contained 9 bases not matched to a gene. This CDR3 contains 17 residues. For the CDR3, the DNA is TGTGCCAGCAGCCCCCGGACAGGGGAGACGTCCTACAATGAGCAGTTCTTC. It codes for CASSPRTGETSYNEQFF.

The V call is TRBV18, the J call TRBJ2-7; the match to TRBD2 covers 9 bases. The CDR3 is made up of 14 amino acids. Germline CDR1 is KGHSH and CDR2 is LQKENI. V shed 5 bases and J 3 bases; nucleotides not matched to a gene: 5. The chain's CDR3 is CASSTTSGNYEQYF. The CDR3 DNA is TGTGCCAGCTCAACGACTAGCGGAAACTACGAGCAGTACTTC.

The rearrangement joins TRBV10-3 to TRBJ2-7; D remains unclear. This CDR3 region has 14 residues. Germline CDR1 reads ENHRY; CDR2 reads SYGVKD. Trimming took off 4 bases at V and 1 base at J, with 11 bases between the two ends. CDR3 amino acids: CAISVGGTSYEQYF. The CDR3 bases are TGTGCCATCAGTGTCGGCGGAACTTCCTACGAGCAGTACTTC.

This chain links TRBV19 with TRBJ2-1; tentative D call: TRBD2 (6 bases). The CDR3 has 16 residues. The ends were cut back, 3 bases at V and 5 bases at J, with 17 bases in the middle. Germline CDR1 reads LNHDA; CDR2 reads SQIVND (reference sequence). The CDR3 reads CASSIRRDFRNNEQFF. The CDR3, as DNA: TGTGCCAGTAGTATCCGCCGGGACTTTCGTAACAATGAGCAGTTCTTC.

The CDR3 DNA follows: TGTGCCAGCAGCACCTACCAGGGGGCGGCAGATACGCAGTATTTT. It encodes CASSTYQGAADTQYF. The chain is built from TRBV5-4 and TRBJ2-3; the match to TRBD1 covers 8 bases. V was clipped by 4 bases and J by 4 bases; unmatched bases: 8. Per the germline V gene, CDR1 is SGHNT and CDR2 is YYREEE (reference sequence). The CDR3 covers 15 residues.